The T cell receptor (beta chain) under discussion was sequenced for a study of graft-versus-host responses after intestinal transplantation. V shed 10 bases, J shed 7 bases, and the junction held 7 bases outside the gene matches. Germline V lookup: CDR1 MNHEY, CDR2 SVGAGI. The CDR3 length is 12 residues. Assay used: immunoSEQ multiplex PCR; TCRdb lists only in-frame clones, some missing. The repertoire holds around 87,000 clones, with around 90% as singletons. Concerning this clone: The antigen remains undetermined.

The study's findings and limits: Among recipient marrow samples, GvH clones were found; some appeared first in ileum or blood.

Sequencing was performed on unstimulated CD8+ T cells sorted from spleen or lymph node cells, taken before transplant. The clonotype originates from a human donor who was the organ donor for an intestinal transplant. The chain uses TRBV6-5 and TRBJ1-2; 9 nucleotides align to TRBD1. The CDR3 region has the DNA TGTGCCACCCTACAGGGGGCCGGTGGCTACACCTTC. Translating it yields CATLQGAGGYTF.